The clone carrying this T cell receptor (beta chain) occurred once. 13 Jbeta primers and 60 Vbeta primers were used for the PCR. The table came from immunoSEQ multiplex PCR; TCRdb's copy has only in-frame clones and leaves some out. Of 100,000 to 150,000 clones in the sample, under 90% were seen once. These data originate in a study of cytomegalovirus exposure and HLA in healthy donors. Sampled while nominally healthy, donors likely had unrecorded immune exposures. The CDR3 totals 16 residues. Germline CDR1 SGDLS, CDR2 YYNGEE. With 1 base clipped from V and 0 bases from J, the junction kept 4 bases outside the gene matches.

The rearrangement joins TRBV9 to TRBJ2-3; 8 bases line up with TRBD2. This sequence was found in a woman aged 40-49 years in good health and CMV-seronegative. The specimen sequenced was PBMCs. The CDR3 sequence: CASSVRASGSTDTQYF. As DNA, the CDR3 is TGTGCCAGCAGCGTAAGGGCTAGCGGGAGCACAGATACGCAGTATTTT.